This TCR beta chain emerged from a study of blood T cells in healthy people across ages. Trimming took 2 bases from V and 6 from J; bases not matched to a gene: 9. The CDR3 length is 15 residues. Germline V gene sequence: CDR1 LNHNV, CDR2 YYDKDF (reference sequence). Then a second PCR, running about 6 to 12 cycles, was carried out with a sample-barcoded 5' primer and a J-beta primer mix. TCRdb re-derived calls from the 5' RACE reads in MiXCR, one entry per CDR3 protein. The repertoire holds 800,000 to 1,300,000 distinct CDR3 sequences, with approximately 25% as singletons. This clonotype occurred a few times. The same data also went into a second study, on T cells of mothers and their children.

What was sequenced was blood. The chain employs TRBV15 and TRBJ1-1, with 7 bases fitting TRBD1. This TCR was sampled from a girl aged 2 to 10 in good health. CDR3 bases: TGTGCCACCAGCAGAAAGACAGGGACTAGGGCTGAAGCTTTCTTT. The encoded protein is CATSRKTGTRAEAFF.